This T cell receptor beta chain was identified during a study of CD8 T cells in ankylosing spondylitis. Study findings and constraints: Reported data indicate significant enrichment of disease-linked clones within matched ankylosing spondylitis synovial fluid. Earlier literature documents some of the motif variants in reactive arthritis synovial fluid and blood. Roughly 8 highly homologous variants made up a TCR beta motif that seemed to typify ankylosing spondylitis blood.

TCRdb fed the 5' RACE reads into MiXCR, producing one record per CDR3 protein. The table includes under 550,000 distinct CDR3 sequences, 25% to 30% detected once. A remark on this clonotype: The antigen is not known.

The V and J ends lost 0 bases and 3 bases respectively, with 11 bases between them. Germline assignment: CDR1 DFQATT and CDR2 SNEGSKA (reference sequence). The length of the CDR3 is 15 residues. The chain recombines TRBV20-1 with TRBJ2-2; either TRBD1 or TRBD2 may supply D (5 bases each). The sequence came from a male donor with ankylosing spondylitis. The sample was blood, either unsorted or a sorted T cell fraction (not recorded which). The CDR3 region is CSARDRLGDTGELFF. The CDR3, as DNA: TGCAGTGCTAGAGATAGACTGGGGGACACCGGGGAGCTGTTTTTT.